A selection of T cell receptor beta chains follows, all from one sample in a study of siplizumab effects on memory and regulatory T cells. No antigens are known for them. Clones were sequenced by immunoSEQ multiplex PCR, and TCRdb holds only the in-frame ones, with some missing. The repertoire includes 15,000 to 25,000 clones, roughly 40% of them detected once, and 6% sits in the top ten. Sequencing input: CFSE-low (dividing) CD4+ T cells sorted from an allogeneic mixed lymphocyte reaction. The source of these receptors is a human donor in good health; the cells came from an allogeneic mixed lymphocyte reaction. Some clones in this sample may be carry-over from other donors' samples. CDR3s include the opening cysteine and the closing phenylalanine or tryptophan. A D gene is named only where the DNA matches it firmly. A clone size is listed for some rows: how often the clone was seen (once, few, many), or a class if it is expanded.

D gene: NA
J gene: TRBJ2-2
clone size: NA
V gene: TRBV7-3
CDR3 protein: CASSLSSFGELFF
CDR3 DNA: TGTGCCAGCAGCTTAAGTTCGTTCGGGGAGCTGTTTTTT

D gene: NA
J gene: TRBJ2-1
clone size: NA
V gene: TRBV5-1
CDR3 protein: CASSFNGLANNEQFF
CDR3 DNA: TGCGCCAGCAGCTTTAACGGGCTAGCGAACAATGAGCAGTTCTTC

D gene: NA
J gene: TRBJ2-7
clone size: NA
V gene: TRBV11-3
CDR3 protein: CASSLGPPGEKYF
CDR3 DNA: TGTGCCAGCAGCTTGGGGCCCCCCGGGGAGAAGTACTTC

D gene: TRBD2
J gene: TRBJ2-5
clone size: NA
V gene: TRBV19
CDR3 protein: CASSIGGGAETQYF
CDR3 DNA: TGTGCCAGTAGTATAGGCGGGGGGGCGGAGACCCAGTACTTC

D gene: NA
J gene: TRBJ2-7
clone size: NA
V gene: TRBV11-2
CDR3 protein: CASSFGPDSSYEQYF
CDR3 DNA: TGTGCCAGCAGCTTTGGGCCCGATAGCTCCTACGAGCAGTACTTC

D gene: NA
J gene: TRBJ1-1
clone size: NA
V gene: TRBV29-1
CDR3 protein: CSSKWPGGEAFF
CDR3 DNA: TGCAGCTCCAAGTGGCCGGGGGGAGAAGCTTTCTTT

D gene: TRBD2
J gene: TRBJ2-7
clone size: few
V gene: TRBV27
CDR3 protein: CASRVRHGGAHEQYF
CDR3 DNA: TGTGCCAGCAGGGTTCGCCACGGGGGGGCCCACGAGCAGTACTTC

D gene: TRBD1
J gene: TRBJ1-4
clone size: NA
V gene: TRBV30
CDR3 protein: CAWSRTGVREKLFF
CDR3 DNA: TGTGCCTGGAGTAGGACAGGGGTTCGTGAAAAACTGTTTTTT

D gene: NA
J gene: TRBJ2-2
clone size: few
V gene: TRBV9
CDR3 protein: CASSVPADGGELFF
CDR3 DNA: TGTGCCAGCAGCGTACCCGCCGATGGCGGGGAGCTGTTTTTT

D gene: NA
J gene: TRBJ1-2
clone size: NA
V gene: TRBV6-6
CDR3 protein: CASSYSQTGNYGYTF
CDR3 DNA: TGTGCCAGCAGTTACTCTCAGACAGGCAACTATGGCTACACCTTC

D gene: NA
J gene: TRBJ1-1
clone size: medium-sized
V gene: TRBV6-6
CDR3 protein: CASSWWAGAEAFF
CDR3 DNA: TGTGCCAGCAGTTGGTGGGCCGGGGCTGAAGCTTTCTTT

D gene: TRBD2
J gene: TRBJ2-7
clone size: NA
V gene: TRBV6-6
CDR3 protein: CASSSPGLVAYEQYF
CDR3 DNA: TGTGCCAGCAGTTCCCCGGGACTAGTCGCCTACGAGCAGTACTTC

D gene: NA
J gene: TRBJ2-2
clone size: NA
V gene: TRBV11-3
CDR3 protein: CASSFSGLRGTGELFF
CDR3 DNA: TGTGCCAGCAGCTTTTCCGGGCTACGGGGCACCGGGGAGCTGTTTTTT

D gene: NA
J gene: TRBJ1-1
clone size: NA
V gene: TRBV10-3
CDR3 protein: CATTFQTGNTEAFF
CDR3 DNA: TGTGCCACCACCTTCCAGACAGGGAACACTGAAGCTTTCTTT

D gene: TRBD1
J gene: TRBJ1-2
clone size: NA
V gene: TRBV5-1
CDR3 protein: CASRYSGTGIYGYTF
CDR3 DNA: TGCGCCAGCAGGTATTCCGGGACAGGGATCTATGGCTACACCTTC

D gene: NA
J gene: TRBJ2-3
clone size: NA
V gene: TRBV7-9
CDR3 protein: CASSLRGNTDTQYF
CDR3 DNA: TGTGCCAGCAGCTTAAGAGGTAACACAGATACGCAGTATTTT

D gene: NA
J gene: TRBJ2-7
clone size: NA
V gene: TRBV23-1
CDR3 protein: CASSQKGGYEQYF
CDR3 DNA: TGCGCCAGCAGTCAGAAAGGGGGCTACGAGCAGTACTTC

D gene: NA
J gene: TRBJ1-2
clone size: NA
V gene: TRBV6-5
CDR3 protein: CASSLSDRYGYTF
CDR3 DNA: TGTGCCAGCAGTCTGTCAGATCGGTATGGCTACACCTTC

D gene: NA
J gene: TRBJ2-7
clone size: once
V gene: TRBV11-1
CDR3 protein: CASSFTGFPENEQYF
CDR3 DNA: TGTGCCAGCAGCTTTACGGGTTTCCCTGAGAACGAGCAGTACTTC

D gene: NA
J gene: TRBJ2-5
clone size: NA
V gene: TRBV7-9
CDR3 protein: CASRAQGKETQYF
CDR3 DNA: TGTGCCAGCAGAGCTCAGGGGAAAGAGACCCAGTACTTC

D gene: NA
J gene: TRBJ2-5
clone size: NA
V gene: TRBV7-9
CDR3 protein: CASSLGGPRGIYF
CDR3 DNA: TGTGCCAGCAGTTTAGGGGGGCCCCGGGGAATCTACTTC

D gene: NA
J gene: TRBJ2-2
clone size: NA
V gene: TRBV27
CDR3 protein: CASRAYRDTGELFF
CDR3 DNA: TGTGCCAGCAGGGCGTACAGGGACACCGGGGAGCTGTTTTTT

D gene: TRBD1
J gene: TRBJ2-1
clone size: few
V gene: TRBV29-1
CDR3 protein: CSVEEAKTGARYNEQFF
CDR3 DNA: TGCAGCGTTGAAGAGGCCAAGACAGGGGCCCGGTACAATGAGCAGTTCTTC

D gene: NA
J gene: TRBJ2-3
clone size: NA
V gene: TRBV18
CDR3 protein: CASSPLKTDTQYF
CDR3 DNA: TGTGCCAGCTCGCCCTTAAAGACAGATACGCAGTATTTT

D gene: TRBD1
J gene: TRBJ1-2
clone size: few
V gene: TRBV6-6
CDR3 protein: CASSLTGEGGYTF
CDR3 DNA: TGTGCCAGCAGCCTAACAGGGGAAGGCGGCTACACCTTC

D gene: NA
J gene: TRBJ2-1
clone size: few
V gene: TRBV7-9
CDR3 protein: CASSPGGGEQFF
CDR3 DNA: TGTGCCAGCAGTCCCGGAGGTGGTGAGCAGTTCTTC

D gene: TRBD1
J gene: TRBJ1-2
clone size: NA
V gene: TRBV7-9
CDR3 protein: CASSLEWTGTNYGYTF
CDR3 DNA: TGTGCCAGCAGCTTAGAATGGACAGGGACAAACTATGGCTACACCTTC

D gene: TRBD1
J gene: TRBJ1-1
clone size: NA
V gene: TRBV5-1
CDR3 protein: CASSLDRGRDLLNTEAFF
CDR3 DNA: TGCGCCAGCAGCTTGGACAGGGGGCGGGACCTGCTGAACACTGAAGCTTTCTTT

D gene: TRBD2
J gene: TRBJ2-5
clone size: medium-sized
V gene: TRBV6-6
CDR3 protein: CASSDSGRAETQYF
CDR3 DNA: TGTGCCAGCTCCGATAGCGGGAGGGCAGAGACCCAGTACTTC

D gene: NA
J gene: TRBJ1-1
clone size: NA
V gene: TRBV18
CDR3 protein: CASSPAFQGTEAFF
CDR3 DNA: TGTGCCAGCTCACCCGCTTTCCAGGGGACTGAAGCTTTCTTT

D gene: NA
J gene: TRBJ1-3
clone size: medium-sized
V gene: TRBV18
CDR3 protein: CASSARLGGTGGNTIYF
CDR3 DNA: TGTGCCAGCTCAGCTCGACTAGGGGGAACTGGAGGAAACACCATATATTTT

D gene: TRBD2
J gene: TRBJ2-3
clone size: few
V gene: TRBV5-6
CDR3 protein: CASSLGLAGADTQYF
CDR3 DNA: TGTGCCAGCAGCTTGGGACTAGCGGGTGCAGATACGCAGTATTTT

D gene: TRBD1
J gene: TRBJ1-6
clone size: NA
V gene: TRBV9
CDR3 protein: CASRDDRGLNSPLHF
CDR3 DNA: TGTGCCAGCAGGGATGACAGGGGGCTTAATTCACCCCTCCACTTT

D gene: TRBD1
J gene: TRBJ1-5
clone size: few
V gene: TRBV28
CDR3 protein: CASILTGGSQPQHF
CDR3 DNA: TGTGCCAGCATCCTAACAGGGGGGTCTCAGCCCCAGCATTTT

D gene: NA
J gene: TRBJ1-2
clone size: NA
V gene: TRBV5-6
CDR3 protein: CASSPAGLLSAHGYTF
CDR3 DNA: TGTGCCAGCAGTCCTGCGGGCCTACTGTCGGCCCATGGCTACACCTTC

D gene: TRBD1
J gene: TRBJ1-2
clone size: NA
V gene: TRBV18
CDR3 protein: CASSLGTDTNYGYTF
CDR3 DNA: TGTGCCAGCTCTCTCGGGACAGATACTAACTATGGCTACACCTTC

D gene: TRBD1
J gene: TRBJ2-7
clone size: NA
V gene: TRBV7-9
CDR3 protein: CASSRTTGPHYEQYF
CDR3 DNA: TGTGCCAGCAGCCGAACGACAGGGCCCCACTACGAGCAGTACTTC

D gene: TRBD1
J gene: TRBJ2-3
clone size: few
V gene: TRBV6-5
CDR3 protein: CASSYSRWDSKNTQYF
CDR3 DNA: TGTGCCAGCAGTTACTCTCGATGGGACAGTAAAAATACGCAGTATTTT

D gene: NA
J gene: TRBJ1-5
clone size: NA
V gene: TRBV5-1
CDR3 protein: CASSLVREEDQPQHF
CDR3 DNA: TGCGCCAGCAGCTTGGTCAGGGAAGAAGATCAGCCCCAGCATTTT

D gene: TRBD1
J gene: TRBJ2-7
clone size: NA
V gene: TRBV10-2
CDR3 protein: CASSEAPGQGGEQYF
CDR3 DNA: TGCGCCAGCAGTGAGGCCCCAGGACAGGGCGGCGAGCAGTACTTC

D gene: NA
J gene: TRBJ1-5
clone size: few
V gene: TRBV5-1
CDR3 protein: CASHEGQHF
CDR3 DNA: TGCGCCAGCCACGAGGGACAGCATTTT

D gene: TRBD2
J gene: TRBJ2-3
clone size: few
V gene: TRBV6-6
CDR3 protein: CASSYSGLAGGDTQYF
CDR3 DNA: TGTGCCAGCAGTTACTCGGGACTAGCGGGAGGAGATACGCAGTATTTT

D gene: TRBD1
J gene: TRBJ2-7
clone size: few
V gene: TRBV19
CDR3 protein: CASSDRGLSSYEQYF
CDR3 DNA: TGTGCCAGTAGCGACAGGGGGCTGAGCTCCTACGAGCAGTACTTC

D gene: NA
J gene: TRBJ2-7
clone size: few
V gene: TRBV7-9
CDR3 protein: CASRTGGIWGVGEQYF
CDR3 DNA: TGTGCCAGCAGAACCGGGGGCATATGGGGTGTGGGCGAGCAGTACTTC

D gene: NA
J gene: TRBJ1-3
clone size: NA
V gene: TRBV7-9
CDR3 protein: CASSHPRGQGLFGNTIYF
CDR3 DNA: TGTGCCAGCAGTCACCCGCGGGGGCAGGGACTTTTCGGAAACACCATATATTTT

D gene: NA
J gene: TRBJ2-4
clone size: few
V gene: TRBV25-1
CDR3 protein: CASSDVGPKNIQYF
CDR3 DNA: TGTGCCAGCAGTGACGTAGGGCCCAAAAACATTCAGTACTTC

D gene: TRBD2
J gene: TRBJ2-3
clone size: NA
V gene: TRBV11-2
CDR3 protein: CASSSPGGPSDTQYF
CDR3 DNA: TGTGCCAGCAGCTCCCCGGGAGGGCCTTCAGATACGCAGTATTTT

D gene: NA
J gene: TRBJ2-4
clone size: NA
V gene: TRBV19
CDR3 protein: CASGQPQSKNIQYF
CDR3 DNA: TGTGCCAGTGGGCAGCCTCAGTCCAAAAACATTCAGTACTTC

D gene: TRBD1
J gene: TRBJ2-3
clone size: NA
V gene: TRBV29-1
CDR3 protein: CSVAIVTGITDTQYF
CDR3 DNA: TGCAGCGTTGCGATCGTGACAGGGATCACAGATACGCAGTATTTT

D gene: TRBD1
J gene: TRBJ1-1
clone size: NA
V gene: TRBV29-1
CDR3 protein: CSARQGVDTEAFF
CDR3 DNA: TGCAGCGCCCGACAGGGTGTGGACACTGAAGCTTTCTTT

D gene: NA
J gene: TRBJ1-4
clone size: few
V gene: TRBV18
CDR3 protein: CASSPQRTATNEKLFF
CDR3 DNA: TGTGCCAGCTCACCTCAACGGACAGCAACTAATGAAAAACTGTTTTTT

D gene: NA
J gene: TRBJ1-2
clone size: NA
V gene: TRBV6-5
CDR3 protein: CASSSRENYGYTF
CDR3 DNA: TGTGCCAGCAGTTCCAGGGAAAACTATGGCTACACCTTC

D gene: TRBD2
J gene: TRBJ2-7
clone size: NA
V gene: TRBV9
CDR3 protein: CASSQDAGGTSVYEQYF
CDR3 DNA: TGTGCCAGCAGCCAAGATGCAGGCGGGACTAGCGTCTACGAGCAGTACTTC

D gene: TRBD2
J gene: TRBJ2-5
clone size: once
V gene: TRBV5-1
CDR3 protein: CASSPGLAGVFFETQYF
CDR3 DNA: TGCGCCAGCAGCCCCGGACTAGCGGGAGTATTTTTCGAGACCCAGTACTTC

D gene: NA
J gene: TRBJ1-1
clone size: few
V gene: TRBV6-5
CDR3 protein: CASSYGAGVRTEAFF
CDR3 DNA: TGTGCCAGCAGTTACGGTGCAGGGGTCCGCACTGAAGCTTTCTTT